Detailed here is one TCR beta chain. Its antigen is currently unknown. Oncomine TCR Beta short-read sequencing was applied to DNA from cultured CD4+ T cells. Each CDR3 protein gets one entry after TCRdb re-called the PCR reads with MiXCR. The data hold roughly 19,000 distinct CDR3 sequences, with 50% observed a single time. V was trimmed by 3 bases and J by 3 bases, leaving 11 bases between them. Germline CDR1 KGHSH, CDR2 LQKENI. The CDR3 is made up of 14 amino acids. Treatment given: approximately nine-day PBMC culture with coronavirus spike peptide pools or control peptides (ViraFEST assay). After expanding antigen-specific T cells with peptide pools, ViraFEST sequenced their TCRs. The medium had half its volume replaced with fresh IL-2 medium on days 3 and 7. The data derive from a study of vaccination and CD4 T cells after COVID-19. About the research overall: Each enrolled participant received a two-dose regimen of either BNT162b2 or mRNA-1273 vaccine. Study-level points and caveats: Spike mono-reactive status applied to 304 of 307 vaccine-specific clones in convalescent patients.

The V call is TRBV18, the J call TRBJ2-5; D possibly matches TRBD1 or TRBD2 (5 bases each). The receptor was isolated from a human donor who had recovered from COVID-19. Sequenced: CD4+ T cells from blood, cultured in vitro. CDR3 loop: CASSPRDGKETQYF. The CDR3 DNA is TGTGCCAGCTCACCGAGGGACGGAAAAGAGACCCAGTACTTC. Drawing the rest from reference TRBV18 and TRBJ2-5, the complete variable domain is NAGVMQNPRHLVRRRGQEARLRCSPMKGHSHVYWYRQLPEEGLKFMVYLQKENIIDESGMPKERFSAEFPKEGPSILRIQQVVRGDSAAYFCASSPRDGKETQYFGPGTRLLVL.